The 21 T cell receptor beta chains presented below share a single source sample, sequenced in a study of blood T cell repertoires in COVID-19 (dated by TCRdb to 2018 to 2020). Receptors were amplified or captured by the immunoSEQ multiplex PCR assay. TCRdb stores this immuneACCESS table with in-frame sequences only. Part of the clones is absent; in the studies checked, under half of the shortfall reflects unresolved V genes, and no reason is known for the rest. This sample comprises fewer than 30,000 clones, roughly 85% of them detected only once. The top ten clones comprise approximately 30% of the sample. The sequencing sample was made of peripheral blood. All receptors derive from a woman older than 75 with COVID-19, enrolled during active disease.

This chain joins TRBV10-3 and TRBJ1-1; D is possibly TRBD1 (5 bases). The germline gives CDR1 ENHRY, CDR2 SYGVKD. With 8 bases removed from V and 1 base from J, the gap between germline ends came to 17 bases. This CDR3 comprises 15 residues. The CDR3, as DNA: TGTGCCATCTCTGCGGGGGGAGTCCCGAACACTGAAGCTTTCTTT. Residues: CAISAGGVPNTEAFF.

This sequence joins TRBV4-1 and TRBJ2-1; unclear D gene. V lost 4 bases, J lost 5 bases, and 12 bases lay in between. Germline assignment: CDR1 MGHRA and CDR2 YSYEKL. This CDR3 is 14 amino acids long. The CDR3 DNA sequence: TGCGCCAGCAGCCGAAGATCGGTCGACAATGAGCAGTTCTTC. This encodes CASSRRSVDNEQFF.

The chain employs TRBV7-9 and TRBJ1-1, with TRBD1 matching 9 bases. The CDR3 totals 12 residues. With 6 bases clipped from V and 12 bases from J, the junction kept 8 bases outside the gene matches. Looked up from germline, CDR1 is SEHNR and CDR2 is FQNEAQ (reference sequence). DNA for the CDR3: TGTGCCAGCAGTACCGGGACAGGGTCATCTTTCTTT. Translated, it gives CASSTGTGSSFF.

This chain links TRBV11-2 with TRBJ2-2; 9 positions agree with TRBD2. This CDR3 is built from 18 residues. The germline CDR1 and CDR2 sequences are SGHAT and FQNNGV. With 4 bases clipped from V and 2 bases from J, the junction kept 11 bases outside the gene matches. CDR3 region: CASSYTGGGAANTGELFF. CDR3 DNA sequence: TGTGCCAGCAGCTACACTGGCGGGGGGGCGGCCAACACCGGGGAGCTGTTTTTT.

This chain joins TRBV5-1 and TRBJ2-7, with 9 bases aligning to TRBD1. Germline-derived CDR1 and CDR2 are SGHRS and YFSETQ. Unmatched junction bases numbered 7, after V lost 0 bases and J lost 3 bases. The length of the CDR3 is 16 residues. The CDR3 spells CASSLGPRDRDYEQYF. The CDR3 nucleotides read TGCGCCAGCAGCTTGGGCCCAAGGGACAGGGACTACGAGCAGTACTTC.

There are a few counts of this clone. Here the CDR3 DNA reads TGTGCCAGCAGCCAAGATTCGACAGCAGCCTCCTACGAGCAGTACTTC. Its translation is CASSQDSTAASYEQYF. The rearrangement links TRBV4-2 to TRBJ2-7, with a possible D match to TRBD1 (5 bases). Between the trimmed V and J ends, which lost 0 bases and 0 bases, there was a span of 12 bases. Germline CDR1 reads LGHNA; CDR2 reads YNFKEQ. The CDR3 covers 16 residues.

This chain connects TRBV6-5 to TRBJ1-3; D might be TRBD1 (6 bases). Trimming left V 7 bases short and J 3 bases short, with 16 bases between. CDR1 MNHEY and CDR2 SVGAGI come from the germline V gene. There are 15 residues in the CDR3. CDR3 nucleotides: TGTGCCAGCACCATCGACAGGTACTATGGAAACACCATATATTTT. Encoded protein: CASTIDRYYGNTIYF.

The gene calls are TRBV18 and TRBJ2-3; 7 bases align to TRBD1. The V and J ends lost 6 bases and 2 bases, in that order; junction bases with no gene match: 8. The germline gives CDR1 KGHSH, CDR2 LQKENI. The CDR3 is 15 residues long. The CDR3 DNA reads TGTGCCAGCTCCCTCGACAGGGCCTACACAGATACGCAGTATTTT. Protein product: CASSLDRAYTDTQYF.

The table lists this clone with a few counts. The genes are TRBV5-1 and TRBJ2-1; tentative D call: TRBD2 (6 bases). The germline CDR1 and CDR2 sequences are SGHRS and YFSETQ. This CDR3 spans 15 amino acids. V lost 2 bases to trimming and J lost 2 bases, with 11 bases between them. CDR3 in DNA: TGCGCCAGCAGCTTTGATAGCGGCACCTACAATGAGCAGTTCTTC. This sequence encodes CASSFDSGTYNEQFF.

The CDR3 coding sequence is TGTGCCAGTCGGACTAGCGGGGCCGATACGCAGTATTTT. The encoded protein is CASRTSGADTQYF. V is TRBV19 and J is TRBJ2-3; 12 bases align to TRBD2. This CDR3 has 13 amino acids. V trimming: 8 bases; J trimming: 6 bases; junction bases outside the gene matches: 3. The germline gives CDR1 LNHDA, CDR2 SQIVND (reference sequence).

This chain connects TRBV5-1 to TRBJ1-2, with a tentative D call TRBD1 (6 bases). Looked up from germline, CDR1 is SGHRS and CDR2 is YFSETQ. The CDR3 sequence is 15 residues long. V was pared by 4 bases and J by 3 bases, with 16 bases between. Here the CDR3 reads CASSGPPGHYYGYTF. CDR3 in DNA: TGCGCCAGCAGCGGTCCCCCGGGACACTACTATGGCTACACCTTC.

The J gene is TRBJ2-1, the V gene TRBV25-1; maybe TRBD2 (5 bases). V was pared by 4 bases and J by 8 bases, with 12 bases between. The CDR3 runs 13 residues. Germline V gives CDR1 MGHDK, CDR2 SYGVNS. CDR3 DNA: TGTGCCAGCAGTGTCAGGAGGTCCCATGAGCAGTTCTTC. Its translation: CASSVRRSHEQFF.

The chain has TRBV18 and TRBJ2-1; TRBD2 might be the D (5 bases). Per the germline V gene, CDR1 is KGHSH and CDR2 is LQKENI. The CDR3 loop spans 17 amino acids. Trimming took 0 bases from V and 0 from J, leaving 12 bases between them. This chain's CDR3 is CASSPPGVTSSYNEQFF. CDR3 DNA sequence: TGTGCCAGCTCACCACCGGGAGTGACGAGCTCCTACAATGAGCAGTTCTTC. Combining the CDR3 with reference TRBV18 and TRBJ2-1 gives the whole variable domain NAGVMQNPRHLVRRRGQEARLRCSPMKGHSHVYWYRQLPEEGLKFMVYLQKENIIDESGMPKERFSAEFPKEGPSILRIQQVVRGDSAAYFCASSPPGVTSSYNEQFFGPGTRLTVL.

The J gene is TRBJ2-3, the V gene TRBV11-1; D gene uncertain. The CDR3 spans 16 residues. V was clipped by 0 bases and J by 1 base, with 11 bases between them. In germline, CDR1 is SGHAT, CDR2 FQDESV (reference sequence). CDR3 residues: CASSLALGKGTDTQYF. CDR3 DNA: TGTGCCAGCAGCTTAGCTCTAGGTAAGGGCACAGATACGCAGTATTTT.

This chain links TRBV6-6 with TRBJ1-3, with TRBD1 matching over 9 bases. The CDR3 length is 14 residues. Losses at the gene ends were 5 bases for V and 4 bases for J; bases not matched to a gene: 3. Germline V gene data show CDR1 as MNHNY and CDR2 as SVGAGI (reference sequence). The CDR3: CASSGTGSGNTIYF. The CDR3 region has the DNA TGTGCCAGCAGTGGGACAGGGTCAGGAAACACCATATATTTT.

This clone was observed a single time. This chain links TRBV6-4 with TRBJ2-1, with 8 bases that match TRBD2. The CDR3 totals 14 residues. The V gene end was trimmed by 4 bases and the J gene end by 9 bases; junction bases not matched to a gene: 8. Looked up from germline, CDR1 is MRHNA and CDR2 is SNTAGT. CDR3 loop: CASSAGGRSSEQFF. In DNA form, the CDR3 reads TGTGCCAGCAGTGCGGGGGGGCGATCAAGTGAGCAGTTCTTC.

This chain uses TRBV19 with TRBJ2-1, with TRBD2 as a possible D gene (5 bases). The CDR3 runs to 13 residues. Trimming removed 6 bases from V and 3 bases from J, with 9 bases in between. Germline values: CDR1 LNHDA, CDR2 SQIVND (reference sequence). As DNA, the CDR3 is TGTGCCAGTAGCACCCGGGGCTACAATGAGCAGTTCTTC. Protein: CASSTRGYNEQFF.

The chain joins TRBV5-8 to TRBJ2-2; tentatively, D is TRBD1 (5 bases). CDR1 SGHTS and CDR2 YDEGEE come from the germline V gene. The V and J ends lost 1 base and 2 bases respectively, with 9 bases between them. CDR3 length: 15 residues. Here the CDR3 reads CASSLRQKNTGELFF. The CDR3 coding sequence is TGTGCCAGCAGCTTGAGACAGAAAAACACCGGGGAGCTGTTTTTT.

Written as DNA, the CDR3 is TGTGCCAGCAGTTCACTTAGCGGGGGGGCGATCGAGCAGTACTTC. Protein: CASSSLSGGAIEQYF. The chain joins TRBV27 to TRBJ2-7; 11 nucleotides align to TRBD2. This CDR3 contains 15 residues. J was trimmed by 6 bases and V by 4 bases; bases with no gene match: 8. CDR1 MNHEY and CDR2 SMNVEV come from the germline V gene (reference sequence).

This chain connects TRBV2 to TRBJ1-1; 7 positions match TRBD1. CDR1 and CDR2 (germline): SNHLY, FYNNEI. V shed 6 bases and J 2 bases; nucleotides not matched to a gene: 9. The length of the CDR3 is 15 residues. CDR3 in amino acids: CASRDRQGSNTEAFF. CDR3 in DNA: TGTGCCAGCAGGGATCGACAGGGATCTAACACTGAAGCTTTCTTT.

The J gene is TRBJ1-2, the V gene TRBV6-5; D unresolved. Germline V gives CDR1 MNHEY, CDR2 SVGAGI. The CDR3 is made up of 13 amino acids. Trimming left V 2 bases short and J 8 bases short, with 12 bases between. CDR3 loop: CASSYGREAGYTF. CDR3 nucleotides: TGTGCCAGCAGTTACGGGAGGGAAGCCGGCTACACCTTC.